Sequencing of this T cell receptor (beta chain) was carried out in a study of blood T cell repertoires in COVID-19. Using immunoSEQ multiplex PCR, the repertoire was profiled, and TCRdb retains in-frame clones only, with some absent. This sample has roughly 180,000 clones; around 74% occur once, and the top ten carry 8.1%. J was trimmed by 4 bases and V by 0 bases; bases with no gene match: 1. This CDR3 contains 15 residues. Per the germline V gene, CDR1 is WNHNN and CDR2 is SYGVQD (reference sequence). The sequence derives from a woman in her sixties or seventies with COVID-19, enrolled during active disease. The rearrangement joins TRBV10-1 to TRBJ2-3; 10 bases agree with TRBD1. Material for sequencing was peripheral blood. The CDR3 region has the DNA TGCGCCAGCAGTGAGTCGGGGACAGGGGCAGATACGCAGTATTTT. Encoded protein: CASSESGTGADTQYF.